Below are 20 T cell receptor beta chains sequenced from a single sample in a study of PD-1 blockade in classical Hodgkin lymphoma. Each of the patients experienced relapse following autologous stem cell transplantation, and their brentuximab vedotin exposure differed. Sequencing used immunoSEQ multiplex PCR; TCRdb keeps in-frame clones, though not all of them. Of about 24,000 clones in the sample, 80% were seen once. The starting material was peripheral blood mononuclear cells (PBMCs), obtained at baseline. The receptors were gathered from a human donor with classical Hodgkin lymphoma.

This clone was seen a few times. V gene TRBV19 combines with J gene TRBJ2-2; no reliable D call. V was shortened by 1 base and J by 4 bases, with 7 bases between the two germline ends. CDR3 length equals 14 residues. Germline values: CDR1 LNHDA, CDR2 SQIVND (reference sequence). The CDR3 loop is CASSIGHITGELFF. CDR3 bases: TGTGCCAGTAGTATAGGGCACATCACCGGGGAGCTGTTTTTT.

J is TRBJ1-6 and V is TRBV5-8; D perhaps matches TRBD1 (6 bases). The CDR3 has 16 residues. Germline V gene data show CDR1 as SGHTS and CDR2 as YDEGEE. Trimming took off 0 bases at V and 2 bases at J, with 9 bases between the two ends. CDR3 residues: CASSLEDSAYNSPLHF. Written as DNA, the CDR3 is TGTGCCAGCAGCTTGGAGGACAGCGCCTATAATTCACCCCTCCACTTT.

The genes are TRBV7-2 and TRBJ2-2, with TRBD2 identical over 11 bases. The trim removed 5 bases at V and 3 bases at J, leaving 5 bases unmatched. Germline assignment: CDR1 SGHTA and CDR2 FQGNSA. The CDR3 spans 16 residues. The CDR3 region is CASSLSGGADTGELFF. In DNA form, the CDR3 reads TGTGCCAGCAGCCTTAGCGGGGGGGCCGACACCGGGGAGCTGTTTTTT.

This sequence joins TRBV7-2 and TRBJ2-2, with a weak D call TRBD2 (5 bases). The CDR3 sequence is 14 residues long. CDR1 is SGHTA, CDR2 FQGNSA, per germline. Trimming pared 1 base from V and 6 bases from J, leaving 9 bases between. The chain's CDR3 is CASSLGLAAGELFF. CDR3 bases: TGTGCCAGCAGCTTAGGGCTAGCAGCCGGGGAGCTGTTTTTT.

The rearrangement joins TRBV6-6 to TRBJ2-7; TRBD1 is a possible D gene (6 bases). The CDR3 is made up of 14 amino acids. V was clipped by 6 bases and J by 0 bases, with 12 bases between them. Per germline, CDR1 MNHNY and CDR2 SVGAGI (reference sequence). CDR3 DNA: TGTGCCAGCAGCAACCGACAGGACTCCTACGAGCAGTACTTC. As protein: CASSNRQDSYEQYF.

The chain links TRBV5-5 to TRBJ1-4; unclear D gene. This CDR3 comprises 13 residues. CDR1 SGHKS and CDR2 YYEKEE come from the germline V gene (reference sequence). V was cut by 0 bases and J by 8 bases, with 8 bases left in between. The CDR3 spells CASSLDKREKLFF. The CDR3 DNA follows: TGTGCCAGCAGCTTGGACAAAAGGGAAAAACTGTTTTTT.

The chain joins TRBV28 to TRBJ1-3; 7 bases align to TRBD1. Germline values: CDR1 MDHEN, CDR2 SYDVKM. After removal of 3 bases from V and 4 bases from J, the junction contained 6 bases not matched to a gene. This CDR3 is built from 15 residues. The CDR3 here is CASSFQGGAGNTIYF. The CDR3 nucleotides read TGTGCCAGCAGTTTCCAGGGGGGCGCCGGAAACACCATATATTTT.

This rearrangement joins TRBV9 to TRBJ1-1, with unresolved D. Germline CDR1 reads SGDLS; CDR2 reads YYNGEE. Trimming stripped 0 bases from V and 7 bases from J, with 10 bases between. This CDR3 has 13 residues. The CDR3 DNA reads as TGTGCCAGCAGCGTAGTGGAGGGCCTTGAAGCTTTCTTT. Its protein is CASSVVEGLEAFF.

This clone was picked up a small number of times. The chain employs TRBV9 and TRBJ2-2, with D unclear. Trimming took off 0 bases at V and 1 base at J, with 4 bases between the two ends. The CDR3 is 14 amino acids. Germline values: CDR1 SGDLS, CDR2 YYNGEE. The CDR3 region has the DNA TGTGCCAGCAGCGTAGGTGGGAACACCGGGGAGCTGTTTTTT. Its protein product is CASSVGGNTGELFF.

The CDR3 is CASSEGTVPTWDTQYF. The CDR3 region has the DNA TGTGCCAGCAGTGAAGGGACTGTCCCCACATGGGATACGCAGTATTTT. The rearrangement joins TRBV2 to TRBJ2-3, with D possibly TRBD2 on 5 matching bases. V shed 1 base and J shed 6 bases, with 17 bases lying between them. This CDR3 contains 16 residues. CDR1 is SNHLY, CDR2 FYNNEI, per germline.

The chain employs TRBV2 and TRBJ2-3; D is uncertain. The CDR3 covers 13 residues. V was cut by 7 bases and J by 0 bases, with 8 bases left in between. CDR1 is SNHLY and CDR2 is FYNNEI in the germline V gene. The CDR3: CASNLESTDTQYF. The CDR3 DNA reads TGTGCCAGCAACCTGGAAAGCACAGATACGCAGTATTTT.

There are a few counts of this clone. V is TRBV29-1 and J is TRBJ1-2, with 7 nucleotides matching TRBD1. Germline CDR1 and CDR2: SQVTM and ANQGSEA. With V trimmed by 6 bases and J by 0 bases, 4 bases remained unmatched. CDR3 size: 13 residues. CDR3 region: CSVQTGTNYGYTF. CDR3 in DNA: TGCAGCGTCCAGACAGGGACTAACTATGGCTACACCTTC.

The CDR3 DNA reads as TGTGCCAGCAGCTTAAGACTCGGCTCTGGGGCCAACGTCCTGACTTTC. Translation: CASSLRLGSGANVLTF. The chain carries TRBV13 and TRBJ2-6, with unresolved D. Germline assignment: CDR1 PRHDT and CDR2 FYEKMQ (reference sequence). The V gene lost 2 bases and the J gene lost 0 bases, with 8 bases spanning the gap. The CDR3 sequence is 16 residues long.

This clone was found a few times. The chain links TRBV28 to TRBJ2-7; tentatively, D is TRBD1 (6 bases). Trimming pared 2 bases from V and 7 bases from J, leaving 15 bases between. Germline V gives CDR1 MDHEN, CDR2 SYDVKM. The CDR3 runs to 14 residues. CDR3 sequence (DNA): TGTGCCAGCAGTTTAACAGGGACCCCCTCGGAGCAGTACTTC. Its protein is CASSLTGTPSEQYF. Full variable domain (rest looked up from reference TRBV28 and TRBJ2-7): DVKVTQSSRYLVKRTGEKVFLECVQDMDHENMFWYRQDPGLGLRLIYFSYDVKMKEKGDIPEGYSVSREKKERFSLILESASTNQTSMYLCASSLTGTPSEQYFGPGTRLTVT.

This sequence joins TRBV5-8 and TRBJ2-2; the match to TRBD2 covers 7 bases. Germline V gives CDR1 SGHTS, CDR2 YDEGEE. This CDR3 spans 14 amino acids. The J segment lost 6 bases and the V segment lost 3 bases, leaving 5 bases of the junction unmatched. The chain's CDR3 is CASSSRGGPGELFF. The DNA for the CDR3 is TGTGCCAGCAGCTCGAGGGGAGGGCCCGGGGAGCTGTTTTTT.

V and J are TRBV7-2 and TRBJ2-1; the D gene is possibly TRBD1 (5 bases). V was cut by 5 bases and J by 0 bases, with 14 bases left in between. This CDR3 is 16 amino acids long. CDR1 is SGHTA, CDR2 FQGNSA, per germline. The CDR3 sequence is CASSPQGLSSYNEQFF. The CDR3 DNA reads as TGTGCCAGCAGCCCTCAGGGCCTGAGCTCCTACAATGAGCAGTTCTTC.

The rearrangement uses TRBV30 and TRBJ2-7; D gene unclear. CDR3 length: 13 residues. From germline, CDR1 is GTSNPN and CDR2 SVGIG (reference sequence). V was shortened by 4 bases and J by 2 bases, with 12 bases between the two germline ends. In DNA, the CDR3 is TGTGCCTGGACCCATGGTGATACCTACGAGCAGTACTTC. Its protein is CAWTHGDTYEQYF.

The rearrangement uses TRBV11-2 and TRBJ2-4; the D is unclear. Trimming took off 3 bases at V and 1 base at J, with 16 bases between the two ends. Germline V gene lookup returns CDR1 SGHAT and CDR2 FQNNGV. CDR3 length: 17 residues. CDR3 loop: CASSLRLVTPAKNIQYF. CDR3 bases: TGTGCCAGCAGCTTGCGGTTAGTAACCCCGGCCAAAAACATTCAGTACTTC.

The chain carries TRBV2 and TRBJ2-7, with 8 bases lining up with TRBD1. The V segment lost 10 bases and the J segment 3 bases; nucleotides outside the gene matches: 14. The CDR3 has 15 amino acids. Germline CDR1 is SNHLY and CDR2 is FYNNEI. CDR3 coding DNA: TGTGCCACCACCTACAACCGGGACAGGTTCTACGAGCAGTACTTC. It translates to CATTYNRDRFYEQYF.

On this clone: The junction does not match germline at one end; this may be a read error. This chain uses TRBV27 with TRBJ2-3; 14 bases map to TRBD2. CDR3 size: 17 residues. Germline-derived CDR1 and CDR2 are MNHEY and SMNVEV (reference sequence). The CDR3 reads CASSSSIPGLAGAPASF. In nucleotides, the CDR3 is TGTGCCAGCAGTTCGTCGATACCGGGACTAGCGGGGGCCCCGGCATCCTTT.